Presented here are 28 T cell receptor beta chains from one specimen sequenced in a study of graft-versus-host responses after intestinal transplantation. Profiling relied on immunoSEQ multiplex PCR, and the TCRdb table lists in-frame clones only, not all of them. The table has about 120,000 clones, 85% to 95% seen once. These receptors lack a known antigen. The sequencing here drew on unstimulated CD4+ T cells sorted from spleen or lymph node cells, taken before intestinal transplant. These receptors all come from a human donor who received an intestinal transplant.

The V call is TRBV6-5, the J call TRBJ1-1; the D is unclear. V lost 5 bases to trimming and J lost 6 bases, with 16 bases between them. The CDR3 is made up of 14 amino acids. From germline, CDR1 is MNHEY and CDR2 SVGAGI. CDR3 region: CASSDNLSGSEAFF. The CDR3 DNA reads as TGTGCCAGCAGTGACAATCTGTCAGGCTCTGAAGCTTTCTTT.

The chain couples TRBV5-1 to TRBJ1-2; unclear D gene. CDR1 is SGHRS, CDR2 YFSETQ, per germline. This CDR3 spans 12 amino acids. The germline V and J ends were trimmed by 0 bases and 8 bases, with 8 bases remaining between them. CDR3 loop: CASSLEREGYTF. The CDR3 DNA follows: TGCGCCAGCAGCTTGGAGAGGGAAGGCTACACCTTC.

This rearrangement joins TRBV27 to TRBJ2-7; TRBD1 or TRBD2 may be the D gene (6 bases each). The V end lost 6 bases, the J end lost 3 bases, and 27 bases lay between the germline ends. The CDR3 runs 18 residues. CDR1 MNHEY and CDR2 SMNVEV come from the germline V gene (reference sequence). The CDR3 DNA reads as TGTGCCAGCAGCCTCGCGGGGACACCGACCCTGCGGGGCTACGAGCAGTACTTC. It translates to CASSLAGTPTLRGYEQYF.

The table lists this clone with a count of one. The chain joins TRBV5-1 to TRBJ2-1; 10 bases map to TRBD2. Trimming took 4 bases from V and 10 from J; bases not matched to a gene: 17. Germline loops: CDR1 SGHRS, CDR2 YFSETQ. This CDR3 region has 17 residues. This chain's CDR3 is CASSDPGLASTASEQFF. CDR3 nucleotides: TGCGCCAGCAGCGACCCGGGACTAGCGAGTACGGCCTCGGAGCAGTTCTTC.

The V and J genes are TRBV10-1 and TRBJ2-7; tentatively, D is TRBD1 (6 bases). Trimming took off 5 bases at V and 6 bases at J, with 14 bases between the two ends. Germline-derived CDR1 and CDR2 are WNHNN and SYGVQD (reference sequence). CDR3 size: 13 residues. The DNA of the CDR3 is TGCGCCAGCAGTAGGACAGTGCTAGGCGAGCAGTACTTC. This translates into CASSRTVLGEQYF.

The J gene is TRBJ2-7, the V gene TRBV7-9; no clear D. Germline V CDR1 and CDR2: SEHNR, FQNEAQ (reference sequence). Trimming took off 1 base at V and 1 base at J, with 5 bases between the two ends. This CDR3 region has 13 residues. CDR3 DNA sequence: TGTGCCAGCAGCTTAGATCAGTCCTACGAGCAGTACTTC. It codes for CASSLDQSYEQYF.

The chain combines TRBV5-1 with TRBJ2-6; D is unclear. This CDR3 region has 17 residues. The V gene's germline CDR1 is SGHRS and CDR2 YFSETQ. Trimming took 0 bases from V and 0 from J, leaving 10 bases between them. CDR3 sequence (DNA): TGCGCCAGCAGCTTGGCCGGAAGGGTCTCTGGGGCCAACGTCCTGACTTTC. Translated: CASSLAGRVSGANVLTF.

V and J are TRBV19 and TRBJ1-2, with 10 nucleotides matching TRBD1. CDR1 is LNHDA and CDR2 is SQIVND in the germline V gene (reference sequence). The length of the CDR3 is 15 residues. V lost 7 bases and J lost 5; bases outside the gene matches: 10. The DNA of the CDR3 is TGTGCCAGTAATGCCGGGACAGGGGTAAATTATGGCTACACCTTC. This sequence encodes CASNAGTGVNYGYTF.

The CDR3, as DNA: TGTGCCAGCAGCTGGAACGGACAGGGCGACCGGGATACGCAGTATTTT. Encoded protein: CASSWNGQGDRDTQYF. The V call is TRBV5-4, the J call TRBJ2-3, with 8 bases that match TRBD1. Germline V gives CDR1 SGHNT, CDR2 YYREEE (reference sequence). The CDR3 runs to 16 residues. V lost 3 bases and J lost 6; bases outside the gene matches: 12.

This clone has a handful of counts. V and J are TRBV6-5 and TRBJ1-4; tentative D call: TRBD1 (5 bases). The CDR3 totals 14 residues. Germline values: CDR1 MNHEY, CDR2 SVGAGI. Trimming pared 2 bases from V and 8 bases from J, leaving 12 bases between. DNA for the CDR3: TGTGCCAGCAGTTACGAGGCAGGGAGGGAAAAACTGTTTTTT. Amino acids: CASSYEAGREKLFF.

This sequence joins TRBV5-1 and TRBJ2-7, with D perhaps assigned TRBD1 or TRBD2 (5 bases each). V lost 7 bases, J lost 3 bases, and 14 bases lay in between. The CDR3 length is 13 residues. In germline, CDR1 is SGHRS, CDR2 YFSETQ. Here the CDR3 reads CASSYQGDYEQYF. The CDR3 DNA follows: TGCGCCAGCTCTTACCAGGGAGACTACGAGCAGTACTTC. Using reference TRBV5-1 and TRBJ2-7 for the parts outside the CDR3, the full variable domain is KAGVTQTPRYLIKTRGQQVTLSCSPISGHRSVSWYQQTPGQGLQFLFEYFSETQRNKGNFPGRFSGRQFSNSRSEMNVSTLELGDSALYLCASSYQGDYEQYFGPGTRLTVT.

The J gene is TRBJ1-2, the V gene TRBV11-2, with D perhaps matching TRBD1 (5 bases). V was shortened by 1 base and J by 8 bases, with 11 bases between the two germline ends. Germline-derived CDR1 and CDR2 are SGHAT and FQNNGV. The CDR3 is made up of 13 amino acids. The CDR3 DNA follows: TGTGCCAGCAGCTTAGGTTACGGGGACGGCTACACCTTC. This encodes CASSLGYGDGYTF.

The chain recombines TRBV6-6 with TRBJ2-5; no clear D. V shed 6 bases and J shed 3 bases, with 20 bases lying between them. The CDR3 consists of 16 residues. Germline V gene sequence: CDR1 MNHNY, CDR2 SVGAGI (reference sequence). CDR3 coding DNA: TGTGCCAGCAGCCCACCCGGGCGGTTTTTGGAAGAGACCCAGTACTTC. Translation gives CASSPPGRFLEETQYF.

The V call is TRBV7-2, the J call TRBJ1-2, with D possibly TRBD1 on 6 matching bases. With 1 base removed from V and 5 bases from J, the gap between germline ends came to 14 bases. The germline V gene has CDR1 SGHTA and CDR2 FQGNSA. The CDR3 runs to 15 residues. CDR3: CASSLGGPARYGYTF. For the CDR3, the DNA is TGTGCCAGCAGCTTAGGGGGGCCGGCCAGATATGGCTACACCTTC.

The chain joins TRBV2 to TRBJ2-3, with D possibly being TRBD2 (6 bases). This CDR3 comprises 13 residues. Trimming stripped 11 bases from V and 5 bases from J, with 17 bases between. The germline V gene encodes CDR1 SNHLY and CDR2 FYNNEI. The CDR3 nucleotides are TGTGCCGGGGGTGTTGGCGGGAAAGATACGCAGTATTTT. The encoded protein is CAGGVGGKDTQYF.

The CDR3, as DNA: TGCGCCAGCAGCTTGGAAAGGGCGGGAGGCCTGGAGACCCAGTACTTC. Residues: CASSLERAGGLETQYF. This rearrangement joins TRBV5-1 to TRBJ2-5; 8 nucleotides match TRBD2. V lost 0 bases and J lost 5; bases outside the gene matches: 9. This CDR3 contains 16 residues. Germline V gene sequence: CDR1 SGHRS, CDR2 YFSETQ.

V is TRBV5-1 and J is TRBJ2-2, with D possibly called TRBD1 or TRBD2 (6 bases each). V was pared by 5 bases and J by 0 bases, with 11 bases between. Per the germline V gene, CDR1 is SGHRS and CDR2 is YFSETQ. This CDR3 region has 15 residues. This CDR3 reads CASRRDTSNTGELFF. DNA for the CDR3: TGCGCCAGCAGGCGGGACACCTCGAACACCGGGGAGCTGTTTTTT.

The chain combines TRBV30 with TRBJ2-5; 10 positions match TRBD2. There are 18 residues in the CDR3. Germline V gene sequence: CDR1 GTSNPN, CDR2 SVGIG (reference sequence). V shed 5 bases, J shed 5 bases, and the junction held 20 bases outside the gene matches. CDR3: CAWSTLRRAGGPGETQYF. The CDR3, as DNA: TGTGCCTGGTCCACCCTTCGGAGAGCGGGAGGGCCGGGTGAGACCCAGTACTTC. Complete variable domain (other parts from reference TRBV30 and TRBJ2-5): SQTIHQWPATLVQPVGSPLSLECTVEGTSNPNLYWYRQAAGRGLQLLFYSVGIGQISSEVPQNLSASRPQDRQFILSSKKLLLSDSGFYLCAWSTLRRAGGPGETQYFGPGTRLLVL.

The chain couples TRBV6-5 to TRBJ2-7; D possibly corresponds to TRBD2 (5 bases). Trimming pared 6 bases from V and 5 bases from J, leaving 20 bases between. CDR3 size: 15 residues. Germline V gene sequence: CDR1 MNHEY, CDR2 SVGAGI. The CDR3, as DNA: TGTGCCAGCAGCTGGAGGCCGCGTGGGAACCACGAGCAGTACTTC. Its translation is CASSWRPRGNHEQYF.

The chain has TRBV5-1 and TRBJ2-3; 9 bases align to TRBD2. The trim removed 4 bases at V and 1 base at J, leaving 13 bases unmatched. Looked up from germline, CDR1 is SGHRS and CDR2 is YFSETQ. The CDR3 is made up of 18 amino acids. The CDR3 region has the DNA TGCGCCAGCAGCCGGCTTGGGGCGGGAGGGCCCGGCACAGATACGCAGTATTTT. Translated, it gives CASSRLGAGGPGTDTQYF.

The V call is TRBV2, the J call TRBJ1-1, with unresolved D. Germline CDR1 reads SNHLY; CDR2 reads FYNNEI. The CDR3 is 11 amino acids. Trimming left V 6 bases short and J 1 base short, with 3 bases between. CDR3: CASRENTEAFF. The CDR3 DNA sequence: TGTGCCAGCAGGGAGAACACTGAAGCTTTCTTT.

The genes are TRBV30 and TRBJ1-5; D is uncertain. This CDR3 is built from 14 residues. Trimming took off 1 base at V and 6 bases at J, with 13 bases between the two ends. Germline values: CDR1 GTSNPN, CDR2 SVGIG (reference sequence). CDR3 nucleotides: TGTGCCTGGAGTGGGTTGAGTCCAGGTCAGCCCCAGCATTTT. This translates into CAWSGLSPGQPQHF.

The chain couples TRBV30 to TRBJ1-2; D might be TRBD1 (5 bases). Germline V gene sequence: CDR1 GTSNPN, CDR2 SVGIG (reference sequence). Trimming took 0 bases from V and 8 from J, leaving 13 bases between them. This CDR3 has 13 amino acids. The CDR3: CAWSVYGGGGYTF. The DNA for the CDR3 is TGTGCCTGGAGTGTATACGGCGGGGGGGGCTACACCTTC.

The chain is built from TRBV11-1 and TRBJ2-3; D may correspond to TRBD1 or TRBD2 (5 bases each). The CDR3 covers 17 residues. CDR1 is SGHAT and CDR2 is FQDESV in the germline V gene (reference sequence). Between the trimmed V and J ends, which lost 0 bases and 3 bases, there was a span of 16 bases. CDR3 nucleotides: TGTGCCAGCAGCTTAGCGAGGGCAGGGCGGTTGACAGATACGCAGTATTTT. Translation gives CASSLARAGRLTDTQYF.

V is TRBV9 and J is TRBJ2-1, with TRBD2 identical over 8 bases. Germline assignment: CDR1 SGDLS and CDR2 YYNGEE. The CDR3 length is 15 residues. The ends lost 0 bases at V and 4 bases at J; junction bases unmatched: 3. The DNA for the CDR3 is TGTGCCAGCAGCGTAGGAACGGGAGGGTACAATGAGCAGTTCTTC. Protein: CASSVGTGGYNEQFF. Full variable domain (remainder filled in from reference TRBV9 and TRBJ2-1): DSGVTQTPKHLITATGQRVTLRCSPRSGDLSVYWYQQSLDQGLQFLIQYYNGEERAKGNILERFSAQQFPDLHSELNLSSLELGDSALYFCASSVGTGGYNEQFFGPGTRLTVL.

V is TRBV30 and J is TRBJ2-1; 10 nucleotides agree with TRBD1. With 4 bases clipped from V and 10 bases from J, the junction kept 10 bases outside the gene matches. The CDR3 consists of 14 residues. Per germline, CDR1 GTSNPN and CDR2 SVGIG (reference sequence). DNA for the CDR3: TGTGCCTGGACCAGACAGGGGGCGGATTGGGAGCAGTTCTTC. It is translated as CAWTRQGADWEQFF.

This clone was found a few times. The chain couples TRBV6-5 to TRBJ2-7; TRBD1 matches 8 bases. The CDR3 has 15 residues. Germline CDR1 MNHEY, CDR2 SVGAGI. The ends lost 0 bases at V and 2 bases at J; junction bases unmatched: 3. CDR3 amino acids: CASSYSSTGAYEQYF. CDR3 nucleotides: TGTGCCAGCAGTTACTCTTCGACAGGGGCCTACGAGCAGTACTTC.

The V and J genes are TRBV5-1 and TRBJ1-3; 7 bases agree with TRBD1. CDR3 length: 17 amino acids. Per the germline V gene, CDR1 is SGHRS and CDR2 is YFSETQ. V lost 4 bases, J lost 0 bases, and 10 bases stayed unmatched. The CDR3 sequence is CASSRTGQTLSGNTIYF. In DNA, the CDR3 is TGCGCCAGCAGCAGAACGGGACAGACACTCTCTGGAAACACCATATATTTT.